These T cell receptor beta chains were read from a single sample in a study of blood T cells in healthy people across ages. TCRdb passed the 5' RACE reads through MiXCR, listing each CDR3 protein once. The sample lists some 1.4 million distinct CDR3 sequences, around two fifths occurring once. Source material: blood. These receptors were collected from a woman younger than 35 in good health. Both conserved end residues are part of each CDR3. A D gene is named only where the DNA matches it firmly. Rows give clone size only sometimes, using once, few, many, or a class for an expanded clone.

j_call | v_call | clone_size | d_call | cdr3_nt | cdr3_aa
TRBJ1-1 | TRBV6-1 | - | - | TGTGCCAGCATTGAGGGAATACAGGGTCGGGCTTTCTTT | CASIEGIQGRAFF
TRBJ1-2 | TRBV12-3/TRBV12-4 | few | - | TGTGCCAGCACCCCCAGGGCAGAATCAGGTGGCTACACCTTC | CASTPRAESGGYTF
TRBJ2-7 | TRBV15 | - | TRBD1 | TGTGCCACCAGCGCGCGGACAGGGGGCGAGTACGAGCAGTACTTC | CATSARTGGEYEQYF
TRBJ2-1 | TRBV10-3 | - | TRBD2 | TGTGCCATCAGTCCTCAGATAGCGGGAGCTCAGTTCTTC | CAISPQIAGAQFF
TRBJ2-1 | TRBV2 | - | TRBD1 | TGTGCCAGCAGTGAAGCGGGACAGGGCGATGAGCAGTTCTTC | CASSEAGQGDEQFF
TRBJ2-7 | TRBV30 | - | - | TGTGCCTGGAGTAAAGGGATCACCTACAATGAGCAGTACTTC | CAWSKGITYNEQYF
TRBJ1-2 | TRBV3-1 | - | - | TGTGCCAGCAGCCAAGTCGGACAGAGCCCCTCTAACTATGGCTACACCTTC | CASSQVGQSPSNYGYTF
TRBJ2-7 | TRBV27 | few | TRBD1 | TGTGCCAGCAGCCCCGGGACAGCCAACTACGAGCAGTACTTC | CASSPGTANYEQYF
TRBJ2-7 | TRBV12-3/TRBV12-4 | few | - | TGTGCCAGCAGTTCCCGTAAACCACAGGATCGGGTCTCCTACGAGCAGTACTTC | CASSSRKPQDRVSYEQYF
TRBJ1-2 | TRBV6-6 | few | TRBD1 | TGTGCCAGCAGCTCTGGACAGGCGGAACCCTATGGCTACACCTTC | CASSSGQAEPYGYTF
TRBJ2-3 | TRBV3-1 | once | TRBD2 | TGTGCCAGCAGCCAAGGAAGCGGGGGGGCCGGAGATACGCAGTATTTT | CASSQGSGGAGDTQYF
TRBJ2-3 | TRBV6-5 | many | TRBD2 | TGTGCCAGCAGGAGACTAGCCTACCCCGATACGCAGTATTTT | CASRRLAYPDTQYF
TRBJ1-2 | TRBV27 | - | - | TGTGCCAGCAGCCTTCGAGGGGAGGGGAACGACTATGGCTACACCTTC | CASSLRGEGNDYGYTF
TRBJ2-7 | TRBV11-2 | - | - | TGTGCCAGCAGCTTAGAGTGGACACCCGAGCAGTACTTC | CASSLEWTPEQYF
TRBJ2-1 | TRBV12-3/TRBV12-4 | - | - | TGTGCCAGCAGTGTGTCGATGTCTTATGAGCAGTTCTTC | CASSVSMSYEQFF
TRBJ2-1 | TRBV7-2 | few | - | TGTGCCAGCCTGTCAAGCTCCTACAATGAGCAGTTCTTC | CASLSSSYNEQFF
TRBJ2-5 | TRBV10-3 | - | - | TGTGCCATCAGGGGGGGAATTCAAAAAGAGACCCAGTACTTC | CAIRGGIQKETQYF
TRBJ2-7 | TRBV19 | - | TRBD2 | TGTGCCAGTAAGGAGACTAGCATTTCCGAGCAGTACTTC | CASKETSISEQYF